These 24 T cell receptor beta chains came from one sample sequenced in a study of blood T cell repertoires in COVID-19. This table comes from immunoSEQ multiplex PCR, and its TCRdb copy is limited to in-frame clones, with some not included. The sample comprises just over 80,000 clones, about 70% of which are singletons, and around 20% rests with the top ten. The specimen sequenced was peripheral blood. These receptors came from a woman aged 80 or over with active or convalescent COVID-19.

V is TRBV4-3 and J is TRBJ2-3, with 8 bases identical to TRBD2. The CDR3 covers 17 residues. Germline V CDR1 and CDR2: LGHNA, YSLEER. V lost 2 bases, J lost 0 bases, and 7 bases stayed unmatched. This CDR3 reads CASSQQTGGSSTDTQYF. The DNA of the CDR3 is TGCGCCAGCAGCCAACAAACGGGGGGGTCTAGCACAGATACGCAGTATTTT.

The chain combines TRBV21-1 with TRBJ1-5. TRBV21-1 has pseudogene status. The CDR3 totals 19 residues. The DNA of the CDR3 is TGTGCCAGCAGCAAAAAAGTAGCGGGAGGACAGGGTGGGGATCAGCCCCAGCATTTT. The encoded protein is CASSKKVAGGQGGDQPQHF.

In nucleotides, the CDR3 is TGTGCCTGGATGACTAGCGGGGTTGAGACCCAGTACTTC. Translating it yields CAWMTSGVETQYF. The chain combines TRBV30 with TRBJ2-5, with 11 nucleotides matching TRBD2. This CDR3 has 13 amino acids. V trimming: 4 bases; J trimming: 5 bases; junction bases outside the gene matches: 3. CDR1 is GTSNPN and CDR2 is SVGIG in the germline V gene (reference sequence).

V usage is TRBV5-4 and J usage is TRBJ2-5; 7 nucleotides line up with TRBD1. The J segment lost 5 bases and the V segment lost 1 base, leaving 5 bases of the junction unmatched. The CDR3 has 14 amino acids. CDR1 is SGHNT and CDR2 is YYREEE in the germline V gene (reference sequence). In DNA, the CDR3 is TGTGCCAGCAGCTTGAGACAGGGAGTGGAGACCCAGTACTTC. Residues: CASSLRQGVETQYF.

The table lists this clone with a few counts. The chain uses TRBV6-5 and TRBJ2-2, with D maybe TRBD1 (5 bases). The CDR3 length is 13 residues. Germline CDR1 is MNHEY and CDR2 is SVGAGI. Between the trimmed V and J ends, which lost 7 bases and 1 base, there was a span of 7 bases. CDR3 residues: CASTDRNTGELFF. CDR3 DNA sequence: TGTGCCAGCACCGACAGGAACACCGGGGAGCTGTTTTTT.

This clone was found once. The chain has TRBV6-1 and TRBJ2-5; 8 bases match TRBD1. Germline-derived CDR1 and CDR2 are MNHNS and SASEGT. The CDR3 spans 17 residues. Germline trimming cut 2 bases from V and 1 base from J; bases unmatched to any gene: 9. CDR3 amino acids: CASSELSWTGRQETQYF. The DNA for the CDR3 is TGTGCCAGCAGTGAACTATCCTGGACAGGGCGCCAAGAGACCCAGTACTTC.

The CDR3, as DNA: TGTGCCAGCAGCCAGACAGGGTCCTACGAGCAGTACTTC. Its protein product is CASSQTGSYEQYF. V gene TRBV6-5 combines with J gene TRBJ2-7; 7 positions agree with TRBD1. CDR1 and CDR2 (germline): MNHEY, SVGAGI. The CDR3 runs to 13 residues. V lost 6 bases and J lost 1; bases outside the gene matches: 3.

The chain couples TRBV27 to TRBJ1-5; 8 nucleotides match TRBD1. Losses at the gene ends were 5 bases for V and 5 bases for J; bases not matched to a gene: 5. CDR1 is MNHEY and CDR2 is SMNVEV in the germline V gene (reference sequence). The CDR3 loop spans 14 amino acids. CDR3 sequence: CASSRGQVDQPQHF. The CDR3 nucleotides are TGTGCCAGCAGTCGGGGACAGGTTGATCAGCCCCAGCATTTT.

This clone was found a few times. The chain carries TRBV6-5 and TRBJ2-2, with 12 bases lining up with TRBD1. This CDR3 has 15 residues. Germline loops: CDR1 MNHEY, CDR2 SVGAGI. J lost 4 bases, V lost 8 bases, and 5 bases had no gene match. CDR3 coding DNA: TGTGCCAGCCGAGGGACAGGGGGCATCACCGGGGAGCTGTTTTTT. Translating gives CASRGTGGITGELFF.

Worth noting for this clone: Relative to the germline gene, one junction end is altered; a read error may explain this. J is TRBJ2-2 and V is TRBV9; 7 bases fit TRBD2. Germline CDR1 and CDR2: SGDLS and YYNGEE. The CDR3 loop spans 14 amino acids. CDR3 amino acids: CASNVSSGAGELFF. In DNA form, the CDR3 reads TGTGCCAGCAACGTATCGAGCGGGGCCGGGGAGCTGTTTTTT. Complete variable domain (other parts from reference TRBV9 and TRBJ2-2): DSGVTQTPKHLITATGQRVTLRCSPRSGDLSVYWYQQSLDQGLQFLIQYYNGEERAKGNILERFSAQQFPDLHSELNLSSLELGDSALYFCASNVSSGAGELFFGEGSRLTVL.

This clone was found a few times. The CDR3 loop is CASSWGQGFDEQYF. CDR3 nucleotides: TGTGCCAGTAGTTGGGGACAGGGGTTCGACGAGCAGTACTTC. V gene TRBV19 combines with J gene TRBJ2-7, with 10 bases matching TRBD1. Germline V gene sequence: CDR1 LNHDA, CDR2 SQIVND (reference sequence). The CDR3 is 14 residues long. Trimming took 5 bases from V and 5 from J; bases not matched to a gene: 6. Variable domain in full (rest from reference TRBV19 and TRBJ2-7): DGGITQSPKYLFRKEGQNVTLSCEQNLNHDAMYWYRQDPGQGLRLIYYSQIVNDFQKGDIAEGYSVSREKKESFPLTVTSAQKNPTAFYLCASSWGQGFDEQYFGPGTRLTVT.

The chain recombines TRBV29-1 with TRBJ2-3; 7 nucleotides align to TRBD2. The ends lost 7 bases at V and 6 bases at J; junction bases unmatched: 13. Germline V lookup: CDR1 SQVTM, CDR2 ANQGSEA. CDR3 length: 14 residues. For the CDR3, the DNA is TGCAGCGAAAGGGCGGGGGACGAGGGGGATACGCAGTATTTT. This encodes CSERAGDEGDTQYF.

The DNA for the CDR3 is TGCAGCGTTCGGGCAGGGAACTCCTACGAGCAGTACTTC. Translation: CSVRAGNSYEQYF. The J gene is TRBJ2-7, the V gene TRBV29-1; D might be TRBD1 (5 bases). With 5 bases removed from V and 0 bases from J, the gap between germline ends came to 11 bases. The CDR3 runs 13 residues. Germline V lookup: CDR1 SQVTM, CDR2 ANQGSEA.

This clone was observed once. The V call is TRBV6-2 or TRBV6-3, the J call TRBJ2-6; 9 nucleotides align to TRBD1. The CDR3 extends over 20 amino acids. CDR1 is MNHEY and CDR2 is SVGEGT in the germline V gene. V shed 2 bases and J 0 bases; nucleotides not matched to a gene: 11. CDR3 protein: CASSYPRTGTGHSGANVLTF. In DNA form, the CDR3 reads TGTGCCAGCAGTTACCCGCGGACCGGGACAGGGCACTCTGGGGCCAACGTCCTGACTTTC.

This clone occurred a few times. J is TRBJ1-5 and V is TRBV7-9; D is unclear. Germline V gene sequence: CDR1 SEHNR, CDR2 FQNEAQ (reference sequence). The CDR3 length is 14 residues. The V end lost 7 bases, the J end lost 0 bases, and 10 bases lay between the germline ends. CDR3 nucleotides: TGTGCCAGCACCCACGGGTCTAGCAATCAGCCCCAGCATTTT. Amino acid sequence: CASTHGSSNQPQHF. Full variable domain (outside the CDR3, taken from reference TRBV7-9 and TRBJ1-5): DTGVSQNPRHKITKRGQNVTFRCDPISEHNRLYWYRQTLGQGPEFLTYFQNEAQLEKSRLLSDRFSAERPKGSFSTLEIQRTEQGDSAMYLCASTHGSSNQPQHFGDGTRLSIL.

The chain recombines TRBV6-2 or TRBV6-3 with TRBJ2-7; the D gene is possibly TRBD1 (6 bases). Trimming cost V 0 bases and J 3 bases, with 21 bases left between them. The germline V gene encodes CDR1 MNHEY and CDR2 SVGEGT. CDR3 length: 18 amino acids. The DNA for the CDR3 is TGTGCCAGCAGTTACTCGGACTTACCGGGACATGGGAGCTACGAGCAGTACTTC. It specifies CASSYSDLPGHGSYEQYF.

J is TRBJ2-5 and V is TRBV19; TRBD2 might be the D (5 bases). The ends were cut back, 3 bases at V and 5 bases at J, with 13 bases in the middle. This CDR3 has 14 residues. Germline V gives CDR1 LNHDA, CDR2 SQIVND (reference sequence). CDR3 loop: CASSISGMGETQYF. The CDR3 DNA reads as TGTGCCAGTAGTATTTCCGGGATGGGGGAGACCCAGTACTTC.

V gene TRBV6-5 combines with J gene TRBJ1-2; 7 bases fit TRBD1. The germline gives CDR1 MNHEY, CDR2 SVGAGI. Trimming removed 6 bases from V and 4 bases from J; junction bases left unmatched: 11. The CDR3 spans 15 residues. CDR3 sequence reads: CASRDGQDEFYGYTF. CDR3 nucleotides: TGTGCCAGCAGGGATGGACAGGATGAATTCTATGGCTACACCTTC.

The rearrangement links TRBV11-3 to TRBJ2-5, with D maybe TRBD2 (5 bases). The CDR3 has 16 residues. V was clipped by 1 base and J by 5 bases, with 17 bases between them. The germline V gene encodes CDR1 SGHNT and CDR2 YENEEA. CDR3 nucleotides: TGTGCCAGCAGCTTAGGGCCAGCGGTTACGGAGGAGACCCAGTACTTC. Its protein is CASSLGPAVTEETQYF.

The V gene is TRBV28, the J gene TRBJ2-1, with 7 bases aligning to TRBD2. CDR3 size: 14 residues. Germline lookup yields CDR1 MDHEN and CDR2 SYDVKM. J gave up 7 bases and V 5 bases, and 8 bases lay outside the gene matches. For the CDR3, the DNA is TGTGCCAGCAGTCCCCCGGGGGGAAATAATGAGCAGTTCTTC. Translating it yields CASSPPGGNNEQFF.

This clone was recorded only once. This chain joins TRBV15 and TRBJ1-1, with 8 bases lining up with TRBD1. CDR3 length equals 14 residues. The J segment lost 4 bases and the V segment lost 4 bases, leaving 5 bases of the junction unmatched. CDR1 is LNHNV and CDR2 is YYDKDF in the germline V gene (reference sequence). CDR3 coding DNA: TGTGCCACCAGCAAGGACAGGGTAGGCACTGAAGCTTTCTTT. It yields the protein CATSKDRVGTEAFF.

This clone occurred a few times. This chain links TRBV7-2 with TRBJ1-5; 9 bases line up with TRBD1. The CDR3 runs to 16 residues. Germline CDR1 reads SGHTA; CDR2 reads FQGNSA. The V and J ends lost 5 bases and 4 bases, in that order; junction bases with no gene match: 9. CDR3 region: CASSAPGQGVNQPQHF. DNA of the CDR3: TGTGCCAGCAGCGCACCGGGACAGGGTGTAAATCAGCCCCAGCATTTT.

This chain links TRBV2 with TRBJ1-2; D is unresolved. The CDR3 runs 14 residues. Germline assignment: CDR1 SNHLY and CDR2 FYNNEI. V was cut by 1 base and J by 8 bases, with 14 bases left in between. The CDR3 reads CASSEDRSLGGYTF. As DNA, the CDR3 is TGTGCCAGCAGTGAAGATCGGAGTCTCGGGGGCTACACCTTC. Full variable domain (remainder filled in from reference TRBV2 and TRBJ1-2): EPEVTQTPSHQVTQMGQEVILRCVPISNHLYFYWYRQILGQKVEFLVSFYNNEISEKSEIFDDQFSVERPDGSNFTLKIRSTKLEDSAMYFCASSEDRSLGGYTFGSGTRLTVV.

The chain recombines TRBV12-5 with TRBJ1-2; 9 positions match TRBD1. CDR1 and CDR2 (germline): LGHNT, FRNRAP. V gave up 7 bases and J gave up 4 bases; unmatched junction bases: 13. The CDR3 consists of 16 residues. The CDR3 loop reads CASVAIPGQGGYGYTF. The CDR3 region has the DNA TGTGCTAGTGTTGCAATCCCGGGACAGGGCGGCTATGGCTACACCTTC.